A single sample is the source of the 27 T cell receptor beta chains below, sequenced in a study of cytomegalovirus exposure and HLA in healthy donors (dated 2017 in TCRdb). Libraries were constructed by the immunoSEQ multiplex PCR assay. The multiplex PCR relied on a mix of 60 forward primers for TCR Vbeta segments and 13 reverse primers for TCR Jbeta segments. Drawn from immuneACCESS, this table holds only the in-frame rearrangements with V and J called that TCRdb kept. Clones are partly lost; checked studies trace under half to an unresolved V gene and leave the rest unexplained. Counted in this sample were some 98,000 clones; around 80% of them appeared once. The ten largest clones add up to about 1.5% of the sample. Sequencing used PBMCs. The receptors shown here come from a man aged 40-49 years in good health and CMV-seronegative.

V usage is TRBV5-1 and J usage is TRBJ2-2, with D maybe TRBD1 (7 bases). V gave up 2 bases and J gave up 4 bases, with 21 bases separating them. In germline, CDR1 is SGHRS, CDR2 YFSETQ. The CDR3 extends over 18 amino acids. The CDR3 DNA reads TGCGCCAGCAGCTTTCTAGCGCTGACAGGGCGAGGCACCGGGGAGCTGTTTTTT. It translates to CASSFLALTGRGTGELFF.

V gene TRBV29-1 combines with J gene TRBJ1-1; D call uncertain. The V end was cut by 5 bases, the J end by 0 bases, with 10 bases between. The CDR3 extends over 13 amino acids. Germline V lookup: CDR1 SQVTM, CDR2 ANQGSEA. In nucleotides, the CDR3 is TGCAGCGTTATACAGAGTATGAACACTGAAGCTTTCTTT. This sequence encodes CSVIQSMNTEAFF.

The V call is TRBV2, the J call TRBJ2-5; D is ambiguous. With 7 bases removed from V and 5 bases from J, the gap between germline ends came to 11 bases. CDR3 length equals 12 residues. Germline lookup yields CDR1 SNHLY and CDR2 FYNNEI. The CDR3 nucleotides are TGTGCCAGCACGAAGCGACCGGAGACCCAGTACTTC. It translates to CASTKRPETQYF.

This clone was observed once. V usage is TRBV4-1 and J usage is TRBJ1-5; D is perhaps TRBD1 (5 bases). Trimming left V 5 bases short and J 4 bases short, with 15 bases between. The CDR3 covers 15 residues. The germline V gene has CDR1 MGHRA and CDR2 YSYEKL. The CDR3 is CASSIGVSDNQPQHF. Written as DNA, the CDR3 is TGCGCCAGCAGCATAGGGGTAAGTGATAATCAGCCCCAGCATTTT.

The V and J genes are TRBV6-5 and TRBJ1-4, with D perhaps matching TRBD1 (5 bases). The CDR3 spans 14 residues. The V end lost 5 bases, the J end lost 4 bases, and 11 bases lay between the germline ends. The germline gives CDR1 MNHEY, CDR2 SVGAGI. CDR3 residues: CASSRQPFNEKLFF. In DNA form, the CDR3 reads TGTGCCAGCAGTAGACAGCCTTTTAATGAAAAACTGTTTTTT.

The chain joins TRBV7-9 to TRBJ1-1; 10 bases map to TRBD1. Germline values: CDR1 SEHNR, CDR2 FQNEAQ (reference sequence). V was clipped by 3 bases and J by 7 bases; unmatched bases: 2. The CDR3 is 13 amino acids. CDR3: CASSLGQGNEAFF. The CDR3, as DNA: TGTGCCAGCAGCTTGGGACAGGGGAATGAAGCTTTCTTT.

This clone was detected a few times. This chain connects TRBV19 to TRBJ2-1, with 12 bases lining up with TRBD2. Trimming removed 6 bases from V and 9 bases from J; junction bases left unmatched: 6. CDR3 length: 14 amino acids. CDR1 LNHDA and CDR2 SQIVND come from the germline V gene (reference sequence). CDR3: CASRTTSGGGEQFF. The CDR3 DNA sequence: TGTGCCAGTAGGACGACTAGCGGGGGAGGTGAGCAGTTCTTC. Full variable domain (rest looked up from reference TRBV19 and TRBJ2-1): DGGITQSPKYLFRKEGQNVTLSCEQNLNHDAMYWYRQDPGQGLRLIYYSQIVNDFQKGDIAEGYSVSREKKESFPLTVTSAQKNPTAFYLCASRTTSGGGEQFFGPGTRLTVL.

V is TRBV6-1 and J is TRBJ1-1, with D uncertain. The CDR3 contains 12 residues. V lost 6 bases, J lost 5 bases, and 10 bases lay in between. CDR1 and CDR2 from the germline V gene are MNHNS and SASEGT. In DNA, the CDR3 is TGTGCCAGCAGGACCGGACTTACTGAAGCTTTCTTT. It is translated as CASRTGLTEAFF.

In DNA, the CDR3 is TGTGCCAGCTCACCATGGTCTAGCGGGGGTTCGAACACCGGGGAGCTGTTTTTT. Its translation: CASSPWSSGGSNTGELFF. The chain combines TRBV18 with TRBJ2-2, with 10 bases aligning to TRBD2. The CDR3 sequence is 18 residues long. Germline CDR1 KGHSH, CDR2 LQKENI. V was clipped by 2 bases and J by 0 bases; unmatched bases: 6.

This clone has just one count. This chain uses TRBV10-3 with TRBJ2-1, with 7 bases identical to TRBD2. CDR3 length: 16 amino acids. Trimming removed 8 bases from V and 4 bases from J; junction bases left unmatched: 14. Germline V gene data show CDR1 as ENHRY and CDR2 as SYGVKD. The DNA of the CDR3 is TGTGCCATCGGGGGGGACGACGGAGCTAGATACAATGAGCAGTTCTTC. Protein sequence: CAIGGDDGARYNEQFF.

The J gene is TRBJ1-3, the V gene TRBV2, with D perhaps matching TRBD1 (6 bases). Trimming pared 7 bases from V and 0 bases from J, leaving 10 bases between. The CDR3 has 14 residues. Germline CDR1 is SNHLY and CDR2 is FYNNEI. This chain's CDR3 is CASTADSSGNTIYF. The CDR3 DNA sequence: TGTGCCAGCACTGCGGACAGCTCTGGAAACACCATATATTTT. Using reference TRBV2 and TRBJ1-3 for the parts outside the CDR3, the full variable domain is EPEVTQTPSHQVTQMGQEVILRCVPISNHLYFYWYRQILGQKVEFLVSFYNNEISEKSEIFDDQFSVERPDGSNFTLKIRSTKLEDSAMYFCASTADSSGNTIYFGEGSWLTVV.

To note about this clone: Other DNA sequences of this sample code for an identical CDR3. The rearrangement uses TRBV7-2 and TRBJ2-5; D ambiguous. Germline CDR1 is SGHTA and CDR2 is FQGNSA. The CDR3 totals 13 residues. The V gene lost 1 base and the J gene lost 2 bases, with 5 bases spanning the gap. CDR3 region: CASSLVQQETQYF. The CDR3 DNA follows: TGTGCCAGCAGCTTAGTACAGCAAGAGACCCAGTACTTC.

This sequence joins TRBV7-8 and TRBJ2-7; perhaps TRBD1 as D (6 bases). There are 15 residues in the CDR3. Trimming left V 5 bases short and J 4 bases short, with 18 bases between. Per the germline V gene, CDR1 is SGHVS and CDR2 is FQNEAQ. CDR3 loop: CASSRSRDTIYEQYF. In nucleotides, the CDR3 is TGTGCCAGCAGCCGATCCCGGGACACTATTTACGAGCAGTACTTC.

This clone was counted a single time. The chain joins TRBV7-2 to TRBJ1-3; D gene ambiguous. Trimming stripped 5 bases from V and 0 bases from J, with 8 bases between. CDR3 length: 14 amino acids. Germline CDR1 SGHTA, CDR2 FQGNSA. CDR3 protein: CASSERLSGNTIYF. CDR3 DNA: TGTGCCAGCAGCGAAAGACTCTCTGGAAACACCATATATTTT.

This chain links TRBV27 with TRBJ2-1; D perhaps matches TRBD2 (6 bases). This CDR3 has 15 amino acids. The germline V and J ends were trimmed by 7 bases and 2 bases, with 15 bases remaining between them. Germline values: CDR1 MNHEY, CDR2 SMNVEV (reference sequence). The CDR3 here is CASKQSGFPYNEQFF. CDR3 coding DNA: TGTGCCAGCAAGCAAAGCGGGTTCCCCTACAATGAGCAGTTCTTC.

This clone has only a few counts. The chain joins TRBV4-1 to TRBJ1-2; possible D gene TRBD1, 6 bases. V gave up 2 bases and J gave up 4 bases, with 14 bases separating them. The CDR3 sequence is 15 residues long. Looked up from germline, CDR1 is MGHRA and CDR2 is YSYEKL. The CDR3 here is CASSQSPGTSYGYTF. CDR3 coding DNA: TGCGCCAGCAGCCAATCTCCCGGGACAAGCTATGGCTACACCTTC.

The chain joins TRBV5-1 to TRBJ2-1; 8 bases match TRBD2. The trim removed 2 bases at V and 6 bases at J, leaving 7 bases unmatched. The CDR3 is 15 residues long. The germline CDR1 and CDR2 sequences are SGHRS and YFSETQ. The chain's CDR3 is CASSFSGGAPNEQFF. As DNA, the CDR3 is TGCGCCAGCAGCTTTTCCGGGGGGGCCCCCAATGAGCAGTTCTTC.

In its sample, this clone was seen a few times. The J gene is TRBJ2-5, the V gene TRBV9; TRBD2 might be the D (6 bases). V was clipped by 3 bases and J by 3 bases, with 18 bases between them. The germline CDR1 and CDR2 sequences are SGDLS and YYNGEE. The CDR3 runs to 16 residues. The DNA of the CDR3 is TGTGCCAGCAGCGCCCGGGACTCCAATTGGGAAGAGACCCAGTACTTC. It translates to CASSARDSNWEETQYF.

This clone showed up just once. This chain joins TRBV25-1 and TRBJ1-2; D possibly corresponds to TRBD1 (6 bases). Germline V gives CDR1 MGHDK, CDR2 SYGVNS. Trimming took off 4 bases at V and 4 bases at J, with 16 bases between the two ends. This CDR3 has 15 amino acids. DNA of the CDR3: TGTGCCAGCAGTGCAACCGGGACATGGGGCTATGGCTACACCTTC. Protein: CASSATGTWGYGYTF.

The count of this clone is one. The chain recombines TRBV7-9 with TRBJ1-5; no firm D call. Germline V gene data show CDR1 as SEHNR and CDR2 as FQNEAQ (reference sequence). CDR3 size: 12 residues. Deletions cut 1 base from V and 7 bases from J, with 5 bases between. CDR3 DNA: TGTGCCAGCAGCTTAGACCAGCAGCCCCAGCATTTT. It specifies CASSLDQQPQHF.

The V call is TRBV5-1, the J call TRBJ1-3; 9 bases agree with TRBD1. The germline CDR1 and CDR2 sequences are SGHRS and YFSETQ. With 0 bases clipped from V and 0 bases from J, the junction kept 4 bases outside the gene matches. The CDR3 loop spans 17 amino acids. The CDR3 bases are TGCGCCAGCAGCTTGGGGGACAGGGATTACTCTGGAAACACCATATATTTT. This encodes CASSLGDRDYSGNTIYF.

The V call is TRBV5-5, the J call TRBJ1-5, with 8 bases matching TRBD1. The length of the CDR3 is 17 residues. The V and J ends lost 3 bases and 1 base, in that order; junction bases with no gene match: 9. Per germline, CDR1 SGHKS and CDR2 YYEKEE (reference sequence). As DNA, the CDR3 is TGTGCCAGCAGCTGGGACACAGGGGGAAACAGCAATCAGCCCCAGCATTTT. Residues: CASSWDTGGNSNQPQHF.

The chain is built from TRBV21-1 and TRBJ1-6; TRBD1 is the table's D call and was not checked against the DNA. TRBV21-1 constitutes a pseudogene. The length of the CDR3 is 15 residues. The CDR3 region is CASSKAGVLSTPLHF. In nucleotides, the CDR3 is TGTGCCAGCAGCAAAGCGGGCGTATTGAGTACACCCCTCCACTTT.

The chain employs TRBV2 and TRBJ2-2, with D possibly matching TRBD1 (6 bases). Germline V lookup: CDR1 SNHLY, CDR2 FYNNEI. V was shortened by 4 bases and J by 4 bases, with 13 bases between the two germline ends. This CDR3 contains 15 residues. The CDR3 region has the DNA TGTGCCAGCAGTGCCCGACAGGACCGCACCGGGGAGCTGTTTTTT. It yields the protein CASSARQDRTGELFF. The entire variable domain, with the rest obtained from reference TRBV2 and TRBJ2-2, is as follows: EPEVTQTPSHQVTQMGQEVILRCVPISNHLYFYWYRQILGQKVEFLVSFYNNEISEKSEIFDDQFSVERPDGSNFTLKIRSTKLEDSAMYFCASSARQDRTGELFFGEGSRLTVL.

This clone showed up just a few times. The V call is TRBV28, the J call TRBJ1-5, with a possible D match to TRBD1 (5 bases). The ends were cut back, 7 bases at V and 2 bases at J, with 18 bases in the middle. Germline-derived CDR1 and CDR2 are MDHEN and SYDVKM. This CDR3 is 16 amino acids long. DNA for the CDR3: TGTGCCAGCAATCTGTTGGGGGGAGGGGGCAATCAGCCCCAGCATTTT. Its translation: CASNLLGGGGNQPQHF.

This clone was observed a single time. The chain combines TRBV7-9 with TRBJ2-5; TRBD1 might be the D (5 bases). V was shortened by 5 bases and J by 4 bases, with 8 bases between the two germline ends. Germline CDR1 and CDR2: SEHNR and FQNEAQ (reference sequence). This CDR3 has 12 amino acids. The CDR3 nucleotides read TGTGCCAGCAGCCTGGACACAGAGACCCAGTACTTC. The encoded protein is CASSLDTETQYF.

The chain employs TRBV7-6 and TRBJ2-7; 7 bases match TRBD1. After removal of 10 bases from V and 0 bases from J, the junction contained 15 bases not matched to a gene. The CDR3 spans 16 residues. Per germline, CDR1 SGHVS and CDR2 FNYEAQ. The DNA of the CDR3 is TGTGCCACTACGCCGGGGACAGCTTCCGGCTCCTACGAGCAGTACTTC. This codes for CATTPGTASGSYEQYF.